Following are 32 T cell receptor beta chains from one sample sequenced in a study of blood T cell repertoires in COVID-19. The protocol was immunoSEQ multiplex PCR, while the TCRdb copy is restricted to in-frame clones and leaves out a portion. The sample includes roughly 180,000 clones, around 83% of them seen just once. The sample consisted of peripheral blood. The origin of the receptors is a man aged 18 to 35 with acute or convalescent COVID-19.

This clone appeared a single time. This sequence joins TRBV15 and TRBJ2-7; 10 nucleotides line up with TRBD1. The CDR3 consists of 14 residues. CDR1 and CDR2 (germline): LNHNV, YYDKDF (reference sequence). The V gene end was trimmed by 4 bases and the J gene end by 2 bases; junction bases not matched to a gene: 2. The CDR3 reads CATSTDRGPYEQYF. CDR3 in DNA: TGTGCCACCAGCACCGACAGGGGGCCCTACGAGCAGTACTTC.

The gene calls are TRBV6-5 and TRBJ2-1, with D uncertain. Between the trimmed V and J ends, which lost 6 bases and 1 base, there was a span of 10 bases. The CDR3 is 14 amino acids. Germline CDR1 and CDR2: MNHEY and SVGAGI. This CDR3 is CASSRGGSYNEQFF. In DNA form, the CDR3 reads TGTGCCAGCAGCCGCGGTGGGTCCTACAATGAGCAGTTCTTC.

This chain uses TRBV11-2 with TRBJ2-2; 9 nucleotides align to TRBD1. Trimming removed 2 bases from V and 5 bases from J; junction bases left unmatched: 9. Germline V CDR1 and CDR2: SGHAT, FQNNGV. CDR3 length: 17 amino acids. The CDR3 sequence is CASSLLGQGARTGELFF. The CDR3 DNA is TGTGCCAGCAGCTTACTGGGACAGGGAGCGCGGACCGGGGAGCTGTTTTTT.

The chain recombines TRBV4-1 with TRBJ1-2; 7 bases line up with TRBD1. This CDR3 comprises 17 residues. J was trimmed by 3 bases and V by 2 bases; bases with no gene match: 12. Germline V gene lookup returns CDR1 MGHRA and CDR2 YSYEKL. In nucleotides, the CDR3 is TGCGCCAGCAGCCAACAAGAAGCCCCGACAGGGCACTATGGCTACACCTTC. Translation: CASSQQEAPTGHYGYTF.

There are a few counts of this clone. The rearrangement uses TRBV11-2 and TRBJ1-6; 7 bases align to TRBD1. Losses at the gene ends were 2 bases for V and 0 bases for J; bases not matched to a gene: 4. Germline V CDR1 and CDR2: SGHAT, FQNNGV. The length of the CDR3 is 17 residues. The DNA for the CDR3 is TGTGCCAGCAGCTTATCACAGGGGAGCTCCTATAATTCACCCCTCCACTTT. As protein: CASSLSQGSSYNSPLHF.

This clone was counted once. Mismatch with germline at one junction end may stem from a read error. The chain links TRBV5-1 to TRBJ1-2; D is perhaps TRBD1 (5 bases). Germline CDR1 SGHRS, CDR2 YFSETQ. The CDR3 runs to 12 residues. The DNA of the CDR3 is TGCGCCAGCAGAGGCAGGGACTACGGCTACACCTTC. It encodes CASRGRDYGYTF.

Points on this clone: The identical CDR3 is also encoded by other nucleotide sequences in the sample. This sequence joins TRBV2 and TRBJ2-3, with TRBD2 matching over 7 bases. The germline gives CDR1 SNHLY, CDR2 FYNNEI. V shed 3 bases, J shed 1 base, and the junction held 1 base outside the gene matches. The CDR3 totals 14 residues. The CDR3 region is CASSEAGGTDTQYF. In DNA, the CDR3 is TGTGCCAGCAGTGAGGCGGGGGGCACAGATACGCAGTATTTT. Full variable domain (outside the CDR3, taken from reference TRBV2 and TRBJ2-3): EPEVTQTPSHQVTQMGQEVILRCVPISNHLYFYWYRQILGQKVEFLVSFYNNEISEKSEIFDDQFSVERPDGSNFTLKIRSTKLEDSAMYFCASSEAGGTDTQYFGPGTRLTVL.

The chain uses TRBV5-1 and TRBJ1-6; D is unclear. Trimming cost V 5 bases and J 7 bases, with 16 bases left between them. This CDR3 spans 15 amino acids. CDR1 is SGHRS, CDR2 YFSETQ, per germline. CDR3 sequence: CASRIEGGVNSPLHF. The CDR3 DNA reads TGCGCCAGCAGAATCGAGGGCGGGGTCAATTCACCCCTCCACTTT.

The rearrangement joins TRBV5-1 to TRBJ2-2; 9 nucleotides agree with TRBD1. J gave up 2 bases and V 6 bases, and 14 bases lay outside the gene matches. Germline V gene lookup returns CDR1 SGHRS and CDR2 YFSETQ. The CDR3 runs 18 residues. The CDR3 protein is CASKHRGPLEFNTGELFF. Here the CDR3 DNA reads TGCGCCAGCAAACACAGGGGGCCCCTGGAATTTAACACCGGGGAGCTGTTTTTT.

The V and J genes are TRBV11-3 and TRBJ1-6, with 10 nucleotides matching TRBD1. Trimming at V came to 5 bases and at J to 7 bases, leaving 5 bases not matched to a gene. The CDR3 length is 15 residues. Germline V CDR1 and CDR2: SGHNT, YENEEA. For the CDR3, the DNA is TGTGCCAGCAGCCGAGGACAGGGGGAGAATTCACCCCTCCACTTT. It codes for CASSRGQGENSPLHF.

This chain joins TRBV30 and TRBJ1-6; 7 bases agree with TRBD1. V was clipped by 3 bases and J by 10 bases; unmatched bases: 6. Germline V gene sequence: CDR1 GTSNPN, CDR2 SVGIG (reference sequence). This CDR3 spans 13 amino acids. The chain's CDR3 is CAWSETGTSPLHF. The CDR3 nucleotides are TGTGCCTGGAGCGAGACAGGGACCTCACCCCTCCACTTT.

V gene TRBV6-1 combines with J gene TRBJ1-1; TRBD1 agrees at 11 bases. V gave up 3 bases and J gave up 5 bases; unmatched junction bases: 5. Looked up from germline, CDR1 is MNHNS and CDR2 is SASEGT. This CDR3 region has 15 residues. CDR3 coding DNA: TGTGCCAGCAGTGAGCAGGGACAGGGGGTGACTGAAGCTTTCTTT. Protein: CASSEQGQGVTEAFF.

The J gene is TRBJ2-2, the V gene TRBV24-1, with 7 bases identical to TRBD2. CDR3 length: 16 amino acids. V gave up 4 bases and J gave up 4 bases; unmatched junction bases: 8. Germline lookup yields CDR1 KGHDR and CDR2 SFDVKD. CDR3 in DNA: TGTGCCACCAGTGACCTAAGGACTAGTGGCACCGGGGAGCTGTTTTTT. Its protein product is CATSDLRTSGTGELFF.

The chain uses TRBV5-5 and TRBJ1-2, with a weak D call TRBD1 (5 bases). CDR3 length: 15 amino acids. CDR1 is SGHKS and CDR2 is YYEKEE in the germline V gene (reference sequence). Deletions cut 1 base from V and 0 bases from J, with 10 bases between. The CDR3 region is CASSLTDTTNYGYTF. CDR3 nucleotide sequence: TGTGCCAGCAGCTTGACGGACACGACTAACTATGGCTACACCTTC.

The DNA for the CDR3 is TGTGCCATCAGTGAGTCCCAAACAGGGAACCCCTATAATTCACCCCTCCACTTT. Encoded protein: CAISESQTGNPYNSPLHF. This chain links TRBV10-3 with TRBJ1-6; TRBD1 is a possible D gene (6 bases). Germline CDR1 ENHRY, CDR2 SYGVKD. The CDR3 has 18 amino acids. V lost 0 bases to trimming and J lost 2 bases, with 14 bases between them.

This clone appeared a single time. The chain is built from TRBV2 and TRBJ1-2; 8 nucleotides agree with TRBD1. J lost 4 bases, V lost 1 base, and 8 bases had no gene match. CDR3 length equals 16 residues. Germline V gives CDR1 SNHLY, CDR2 FYNNEI. CDR3 sequence (DNA): TGTGCCAGCAGTGAAGTAGCAGGGGGCGCCGGCTATGGCTACACCTTC. It specifies CASSEVAGGAGYGYTF.

V is TRBV21-1 and J is TRBJ1-1; the DNA was not compared with TRBD1, the D call given in the table. TRBV21-1 is listed as a pseudogene. CDR3 size: 14 residues. CDR3 region: CASSKPTAHTEAFF. The CDR3, as DNA: TGTGCCAGCAGCAAACCGACAGCTCACACTGAAGCTTTCTTT.

This sequence joins TRBV15 and TRBJ2-2; D is ambiguous. This CDR3 comprises 12 residues. V was pared by 3 bases and J by 6 bases, with 5 bases between. Germline V CDR1 and CDR2: LNHNV, YYDKDF (reference sequence). CDR3 bases: TGTGCCACCAGCAGTGGAGCCGGGGAGCTGTTTTTT. Translated, it gives CATSSGAGELFF.

The V and J genes are TRBV30 and TRBJ2-1; D unresolved. Germline V gene data show CDR1 as GTSNPN and CDR2 as SVGIG (reference sequence). V lost 0 bases to trimming and J lost 7 bases, with 7 bases between them. The CDR3 sequence is 12 residues long. The CDR3 region has the DNA TGTGCCTGGAGTGTACCAGGAAATGAGCAGTTCTTC. Its translation: CAWSVPGNEQFF.

The table lists this clone with a count of one. This chain links TRBV11-3 with TRBJ2-7, with D possibly matching TRBD1 (5 bases). The CDR3 runs to 16 residues. Germline assignment: CDR1 SGHNT and CDR2 YENEEA. V lost 0 bases to trimming and J lost 4 bases, with 16 bases between them. CDR3 sequence (DNA): TGTGCCAGCAGCTTAGATGGGGCACCCTACCAGTACGAGCAGTACGTC. It encodes CASSLDGAPYQYEQYV.

This rearrangement joins TRBV7-9 to TRBJ1-2; the D is unclear. Trimming left V 0 bases short and J 5 bases short, with 4 bases between. The CDR3 loop spans 12 amino acids. Per germline, CDR1 SEHNR and CDR2 FQNEAQ (reference sequence). The CDR3 loop reads CASSLAQYGYTF. The CDR3 coding sequence is TGTGCCAGCAGCTTAGCTCAGTATGGCTACACCTTC.

The rearrangement links TRBV28 to TRBJ1-3; D uncertain. V gave up 5 bases and J gave up 3 bases, with 8 bases separating them. The CDR3 loop spans 13 amino acids. Germline V lookup: CDR1 MDHEN, CDR2 SYDVKM. CDR3 protein: CASSRGNGNTIYF. The CDR3 DNA reads as TGTGCCAGCAGTCGGGGTAATGGAAACACCATATATTTT.

This chain links TRBV3-1 (or the pseudogene TRBV3-2) with TRBJ2-5; D is undetermined. Trimming removed 1 base from V and 3 bases from J, with 6 bases in between. The CDR3 is made up of 13 amino acids. Germline assignment: CDR1 LGHDT and CDR2 YNNKEL (reference sequence). CDR3 in DNA: TGTGCCAGCAGCCAAGGACTCAAAGAGACCCAGTACTTC. This encodes CASSQGLKETQYF.

J is TRBJ1-3 and V is TRBV24-1; 10 nucleotides align to TRBD1. Germline assignment: CDR1 KGHDR and CDR2 SFDVKD. After removal of 10 bases from V and 0 bases from J, the junction contained 14 bases not matched to a gene. The CDR3 spans 18 residues. CDR3 region: CATSRDRGSRNSGNTIYF. The CDR3 bases are TGTGCCACAAGCCGGGACAGGGGAAGTAGGAACTCTGGAAACACCATATATTTT.

This chain links TRBV7-8 with TRBJ2-7, with D perhaps matching TRBD2 (5 bases). The length of the CDR3 is 15 residues. Per the germline V gene, CDR1 is SGHVS and CDR2 is FQNEAQ. V lost 6 bases to trimming and J lost 1 base, with 16 bases between them. The CDR3 reads CASSLEETGSYEQYF. The CDR3 region has the DNA TGTGCCAGCAGTCTCGAAGAGACGGGATCCTACGAGCAGTACTTC. The entire variable domain, with the rest obtained from reference TRBV7-8 and TRBJ2-7, is as follows: GAGVSQSPRYKVAKRGQDVALRCDPISGHVSLFWYQQALGQGPEFLTYFQNEAQLDKSGLPSDRFFAERPEGSVSTLKIQRTQQEDSAVYLCASSLEETGSYEQYFGPGTRLTVT.

The chain uses TRBV5-4 and TRBJ2-5; TRBD1 matches 9 bases. The CDR3 is 15 residues long. Germline CDR1 and CDR2: SGHNT and YYREEE (reference sequence). V was pared by 4 bases and J by 4 bases, with 8 bases of the junction left unmatched. DNA of the CDR3: TGTGCCAGCAGCAGGACGACAGGGGGGGGAGAGACCCAGTACTTC. Translated, it gives CASSRTTGGGETQYF.

This chain's CDR3 is CASSYVGVTEAFF. The CDR3 bases are TGTGCCAGCAGTTACGTCGGAGTGACTGAAGCTTTCTTT. The chain links TRBV6-6 to TRBJ1-1; the D is unclear. V was shortened by 2 bases and J by 5 bases, with 9 bases between the two germline ends. Germline CDR1 and CDR2: MNHNY and SVGAGI (reference sequence). The length of the CDR3 is 13 residues.

The chain joins TRBV29-1 to TRBJ2-1, with 7 bases that match TRBD1. This CDR3 spans 12 amino acids. Germline-derived CDR1 and CDR2 are SQVTM and ANQGSEA. The trim removed 6 bases at V and 5 bases at J, leaving 4 bases unmatched. The CDR3 region has the DNA TGCAGCGTCGGGACAGCAAACAATGAGCAGTTCTTC. Encoded protein: CSVGTANNEQFF.

This clone was detected only once. The chain links TRBV7-3 to TRBJ2-2, with TRBD1 matching over 7 bases. The V and J ends lost 4 bases and 3 bases, in that order; junction bases with no gene match: 5. The germline gives CDR1 SGHTA, CDR2 FQGTGA. CDR3 length: 15 residues. The CDR3 here is CASSSTGYDTGELFF. The DNA for the CDR3 is TGTGCCAGCAGCTCGACAGGGTACGACACCGGGGAGCTGTTTTTT.

V and J are TRBV6-6 and TRBJ2-7, with 9 positions matching TRBD2. CDR1 is MNHNY and CDR2 is SVGAGI in the germline V gene (reference sequence). This CDR3 comprises 15 residues. J lost 3 bases, V lost 7 bases, and 10 bases had no gene match. CDR3 nucleotide sequence: TGTGCCAGCACCTACCACGAGCGGGGGGTCTACGAGCAGTACGTC. This sequence encodes CASTYHERGVYEQYV.

In its sample, this clone was seen once. V usage is TRBV2 and J usage is TRBJ1-2; TRBD1 might be the D (5 bases). The CDR3 consists of 13 residues. V lost 4 bases and J lost 2, with 8 bases in between. Germline V CDR1 and CDR2: SNHLY, FYNNEI. This chain's CDR3 is CASSVTDNYGYTF. The DNA of the CDR3 is TGTGCCAGCAGTGTGACAGACAACTATGGCTACACCTTC.

The rearrangement joins TRBV5-1 to TRBJ1-5; 7 bases map to TRBD1. The CDR3 has 17 amino acids. Germline V lookup: CDR1 SGHRS, CDR2 YFSETQ. The V gene end was trimmed by 6 bases and the J gene end by 0 bases; junction bases not matched to a gene: 12. CDR3 DNA: TGCGCCAGCACCGTCCGGGACAGACACTATAGCAATCAGCCCCAGCATTTT. Translated, it gives CASTVRDRHYSNQPQHF.